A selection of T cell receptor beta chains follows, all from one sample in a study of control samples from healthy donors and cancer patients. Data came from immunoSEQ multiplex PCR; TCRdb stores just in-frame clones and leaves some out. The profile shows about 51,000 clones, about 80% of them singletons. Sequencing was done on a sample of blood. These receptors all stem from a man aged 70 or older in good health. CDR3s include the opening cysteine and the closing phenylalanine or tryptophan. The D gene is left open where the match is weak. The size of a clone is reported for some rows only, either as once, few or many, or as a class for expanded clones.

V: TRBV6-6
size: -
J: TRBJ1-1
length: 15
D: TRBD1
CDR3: CASTKWTGQDTEAFF
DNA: TGTGCCAGCACCAAATGGACAGGTCAGGACACTGAAGCTTTCTTT

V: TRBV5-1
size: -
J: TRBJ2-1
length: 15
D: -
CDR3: CASSQTLSSYNEQFF
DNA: TGCGCCAGCAGCCAGACACTGAGCTCCTACAATGAGCAGTTCTTC

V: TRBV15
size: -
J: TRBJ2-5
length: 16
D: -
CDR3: CATSRGRATAGETQYF
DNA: TGTGCCACCAGCAGAGGCCGAGCGACGGCGGGGGAGACCCAGTACTTC

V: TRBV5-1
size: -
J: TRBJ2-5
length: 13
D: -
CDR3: CASSFSYQETQYF
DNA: TGCGCCAGCAGCTTCTCGTACCAAGAGACCCAGTACTTC

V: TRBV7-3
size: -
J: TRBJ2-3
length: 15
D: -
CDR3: CASSISPGSTDTQYF
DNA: TGTGCCAGCAGCATTTCACCCGGTAGCACAGATACGCAGTATTTT

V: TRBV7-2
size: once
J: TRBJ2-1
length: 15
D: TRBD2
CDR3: CASSASGGFYNEQFF
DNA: TGTGCCAGCAGCGCAAGCGGGGGGTTTTACAATGAGCAGTTCTTC

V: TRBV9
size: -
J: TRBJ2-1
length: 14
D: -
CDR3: CASARSGGYNEQFF
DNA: TGTGCCAGCGCCCGGAGCGGTGGCTACAATGAGCAGTTCTTC

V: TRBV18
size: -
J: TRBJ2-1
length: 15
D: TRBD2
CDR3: CASSPLAGGYNEQFF
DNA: TGTGCCAGCTCACCCTTGGCGGGAGGTTACAATGAGCAGTTCTTC

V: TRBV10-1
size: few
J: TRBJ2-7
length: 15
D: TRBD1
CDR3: CASSGTGTGIYEQYF
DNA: TGCGCCAGCAGTGGGACCGGGACAGGTATCTACGAGCAGTACTTC

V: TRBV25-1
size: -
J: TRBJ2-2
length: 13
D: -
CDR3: CASSGSRTGELFF
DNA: TGTGCCAGCAGTGGAAGTCGGACCGGGGAGCTGTTTTTT

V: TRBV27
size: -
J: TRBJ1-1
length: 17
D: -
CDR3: CASSLRDYPGENTEAFF
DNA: TGTGCCAGCAGTTTGAGGGACTACCCGGGGGAGAACACTGAAGCTTTCTTT

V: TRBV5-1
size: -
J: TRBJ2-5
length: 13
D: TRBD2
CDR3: CASSLSSGETQYF
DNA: TGCGCCAGCAGCTTATCTAGCGGTGAGACCCAGTACTTC

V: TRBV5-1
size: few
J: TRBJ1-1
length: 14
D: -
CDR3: CASSLAGPYTEAFF
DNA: TGCGCCAGCAGCTTGGCGGGCCCATACACTGAAGCTTTCTTT

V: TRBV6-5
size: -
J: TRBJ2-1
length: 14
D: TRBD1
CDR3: CATKKGQGYNEQFF
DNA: TGTGCCACTAAGAAAGGACAGGGGTACAATGAGCAGTTCTTC

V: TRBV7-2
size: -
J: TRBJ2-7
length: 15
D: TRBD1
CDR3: CASSRQQGESYEQYF
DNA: TGTGCCAGCAGCAGACAACAGGGGGAATCCTACGAGCAGTACTTC

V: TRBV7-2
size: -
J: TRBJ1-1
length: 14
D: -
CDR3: CASTFSTGNTEAFF
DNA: TGTGCCAGCACCTTTAGTACAGGGAACACTGAAGCTTTCTTT

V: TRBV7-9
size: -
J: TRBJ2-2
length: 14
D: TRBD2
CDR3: CASSLGGGSGELFF
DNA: TGTGCCAGCAGCTTAGGCGGGGGGTCCGGGGAGCTGTTTTTT

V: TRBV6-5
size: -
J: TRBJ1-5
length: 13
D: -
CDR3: CASRGLGNQPQHF
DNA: TGTGCCAGCAGGGGGTTAGGCAATCAGCCCCAGCATTTT

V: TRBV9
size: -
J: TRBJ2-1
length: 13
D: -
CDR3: CASSIISSNEQFF
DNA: TGTGCCAGCAGCATAATTAGCAGCAATGAGCAGTTCTTC

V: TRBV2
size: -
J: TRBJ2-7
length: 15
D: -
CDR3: CASSDVRFSSYEQYF
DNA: TGTGCCAGCAGTGACGTGCGGTTTAGCTCCTACGAGCAGTACTTC

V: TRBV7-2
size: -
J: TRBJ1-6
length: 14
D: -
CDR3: CASSRGGRRSPLHF
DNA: TGTGCCAGCAGCCGGGGAGGAAGGAGGTCACCCCTCCACTTT

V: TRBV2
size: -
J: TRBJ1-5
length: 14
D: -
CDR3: CASSGVFRNQPQHF
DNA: TGTGCCAGCAGTGGGGTTTTCCGGAATCAGCCCCAGCATTTT

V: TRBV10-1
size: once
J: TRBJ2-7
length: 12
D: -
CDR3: CARGRYSYEQYF
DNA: TGCGCCAGGGGACGGTACTCCTACGAGCAGTACTTC

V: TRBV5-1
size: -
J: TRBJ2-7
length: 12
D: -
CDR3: CASSLPGNEQYF
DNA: TGCGCCAGCAGCCTCCCAGGGAACGAGCAGTACTTC

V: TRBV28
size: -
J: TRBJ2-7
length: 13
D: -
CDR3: CASTSTRTYEQYF
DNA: TGTGCCAGCACCTCGACGCGTACCTACGAGCAGTACTTC

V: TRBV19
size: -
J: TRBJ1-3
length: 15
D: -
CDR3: CASSVPVNSGNTIYF
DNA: TGTGCCAGTAGTGTACCAGTCAACTCTGGAAACACCATATATTTT

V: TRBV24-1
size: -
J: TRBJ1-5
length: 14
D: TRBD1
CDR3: CATSDPTGHQPQHF
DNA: TGTGCCACCAGTGATCCGACAGGGCATCAGCCCCAGCATTTT

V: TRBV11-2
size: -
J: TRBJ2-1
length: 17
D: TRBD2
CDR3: CASSPLIGGSSYNEQFF
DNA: TGTGCCAGCAGCCCCCTGATCGGCGGGAGCTCCTACAATGAGCAGTTCTTC

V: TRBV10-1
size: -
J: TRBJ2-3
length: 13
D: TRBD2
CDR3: CASSEQPSGTQYF
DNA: TGCGCCAGCAGTGAACAGCCTAGCGGGACGCAGTATTTT

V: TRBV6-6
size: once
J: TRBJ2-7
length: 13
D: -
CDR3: CASSYSWGYEQYF
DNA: TGTGCCAGCAGTTACTCGTGGGGCTACGAGCAGTACTTC

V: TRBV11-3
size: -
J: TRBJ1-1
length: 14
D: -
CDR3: CASSIQGRHTEAFF
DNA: TGTGCCAGCAGCATTCAGGGTCGGCACACTGAAGCTTTCTTT

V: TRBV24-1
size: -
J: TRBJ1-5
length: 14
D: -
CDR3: CATSDRQVNQPQHF
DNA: TGTGCCACCAGTGATCGTCAGGTAAATCAGCCCCAGCATTTT

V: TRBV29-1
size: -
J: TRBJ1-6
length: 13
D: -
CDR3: CSVEETGGGSLHF
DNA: TGCAGCGTTGAAGAAACGGGGGGCGGATCCCTCCACTTT

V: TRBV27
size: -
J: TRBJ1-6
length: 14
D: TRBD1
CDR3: CASSFDRGYSPLHF
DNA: TGTGCCAGCAGTTTTGACAGGGGGTATTCACCCCTCCACTTT

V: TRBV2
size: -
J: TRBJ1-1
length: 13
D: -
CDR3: CASQSSADTEAFF
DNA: TGTGCCAGCCAGAGTTCGGCCGACACTGAAGCTTTCTTT

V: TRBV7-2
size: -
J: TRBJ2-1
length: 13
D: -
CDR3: CASSLTGAGEQFF
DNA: TGTGCCAGCAGCCTGACCGGGGCAGGTGAGCAGTTCTTC

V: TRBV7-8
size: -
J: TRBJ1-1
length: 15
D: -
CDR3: CASSPIGGGYTEAFF
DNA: TGTGCCAGCAGCCCGATCGGGGGGGGATACACTGAAGCTTTCTTT

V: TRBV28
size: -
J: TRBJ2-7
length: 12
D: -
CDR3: CASHGNSYEQYF
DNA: TGTGCCTCACACGGGAACTCCTACGAGCAGTACTTC

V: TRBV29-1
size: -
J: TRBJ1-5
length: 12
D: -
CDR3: CSVLTGRQPQHF
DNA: TGCAGCGTTCTGACAGGTCGGCAGCCCCAGCATTTT

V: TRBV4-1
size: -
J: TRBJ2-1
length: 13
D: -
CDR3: CASSPAENNEQFF
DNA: TGCGCCAGCAGCCCCGCAGAAAACAATGAGCAGTTCTTC

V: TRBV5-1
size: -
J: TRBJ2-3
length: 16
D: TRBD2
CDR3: CASSRTGTSVGDTQYF
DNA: TGCGCCAGCAGCCGAACCGGGACTAGCGTAGGAGATACGCAGTATTTT

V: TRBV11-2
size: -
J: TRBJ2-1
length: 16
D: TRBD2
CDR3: CASSLFPAGPYNEQFF
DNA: TGTGCCAGCAGCTTATTCCCAGCGGGACCGTACAATGAGCAGTTCTTC

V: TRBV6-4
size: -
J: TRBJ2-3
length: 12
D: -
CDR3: CASSPGTDTQYF
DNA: TGTGCCAGCAGTCCCGGGACAGATACGCAGTATTTT

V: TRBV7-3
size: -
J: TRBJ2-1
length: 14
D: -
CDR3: CASSLVGAYNEQFF
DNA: TGTGCCAGCAGCCTTGTGGGGGCCTACAATGAGCAGTTCTTC

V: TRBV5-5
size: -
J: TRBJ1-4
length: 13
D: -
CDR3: CASSPDSNEKLFF
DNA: TGTGCCAGCAGCCCCGACAGTAATGAAAAACTGTTTTTT

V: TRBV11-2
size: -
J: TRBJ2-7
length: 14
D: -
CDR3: CASSPRQPSYEQYF
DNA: TGTGCCAGCAGCCCTAGACAGCCGTCCTACGAGCAGTACTTC

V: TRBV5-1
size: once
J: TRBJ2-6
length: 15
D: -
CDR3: CASSLSSSGANVLTF
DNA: TGCGCCAGCAGCTTGTCATCCTCTGGGGCCAACGTCCTGACTTTC

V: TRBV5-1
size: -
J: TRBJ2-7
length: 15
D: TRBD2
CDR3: CASSRGGEGGHEQYF
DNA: TGCGCCAGCAGCCGCGGCGGGGAGGGAGGCCACGAGCAGTACTTC

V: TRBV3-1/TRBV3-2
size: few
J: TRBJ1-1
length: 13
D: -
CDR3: CASSQDGGTEAFF
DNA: TGTGCCAGCAGCCAAGATGGCGGGACCGAAGCTTTCTTT

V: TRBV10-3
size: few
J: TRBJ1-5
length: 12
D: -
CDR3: CAISDSNQPQHF
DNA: TGTGCCATCAGTGATAGCAATCAGCCCCAGCATTTT